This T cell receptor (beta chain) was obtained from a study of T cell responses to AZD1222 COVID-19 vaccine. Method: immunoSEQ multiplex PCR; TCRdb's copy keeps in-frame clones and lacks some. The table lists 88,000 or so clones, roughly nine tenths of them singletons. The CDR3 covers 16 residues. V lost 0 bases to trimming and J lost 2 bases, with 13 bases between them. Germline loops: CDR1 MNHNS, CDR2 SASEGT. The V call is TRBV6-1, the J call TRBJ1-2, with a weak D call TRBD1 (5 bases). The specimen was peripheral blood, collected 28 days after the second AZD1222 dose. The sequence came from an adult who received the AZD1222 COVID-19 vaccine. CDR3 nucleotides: TGTGCCAGCAGTGAAGCCCTTTCCTGGGGGAACTATGGCTACACCTTC. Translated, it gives CASSEALSWGNYGYTF.